The rows below give T cell receptor beta chains drawn from one sample of a study of PD-L1 blockade in urothelial cancer. Method: immunoSEQ multiplex PCR; TCRdb's copy keeps in-frame clones and lacks some. The sample contains some 41,000 clones, about 85% of which appear only once. The sequencing used PBMCs, collected around atezolizumab (anti-PD-L1) treatment. These receptors came from a man between 65 and 85 years old with urothelial cancer. CDR3s include the opening cysteine and the closing phenylalanine or tryptophan. A D gene is named only where the DNA matches it firmly.

CDR3 protein: CASSPGGGTTLREQYF
CDR3 DNA: TGTGCCAGCAGCCCCGGGGGGGGGACTACCCTTCGAGAGCAGTACTTC
D gene: TRBD2
V gene: TRBV5-4
J gene: TRBJ2-7

CDR3 protein: CASSLVRGPMNTEAFF
CDR3 DNA: TGCGCCAGCAGCTTGGTGCGGGGACCTATGAACACTGAAGCTTTCTTT
D gene: NA
V gene: TRBV5-1
J gene: TRBJ1-1

CDR3 protein: CASSLGRDSYNEQFF
CDR3 DNA: TGTGCCAGCAGCCTGGGGAGAGACTCCTACAATGAGCAGTTCTTC
D gene: NA
V gene: TRBV6-6
J gene: TRBJ2-1

CDR3 protein: CASSERIYQETQYF
CDR3 DNA: TGTGCCAGCAGCGAGCGGATATACCAAGAGACCCAGTACTTC
D gene: NA
V gene: TRBV6-1
J gene: TRBJ2-5

CDR3 protein: CASSLDWAITNQPQHF
CDR3 DNA: TGTGCCAGCAGCTTAGATTGGGCGATTACCAATCAGCCCCAGCATTTT
D gene: NA
V gene: TRBV7-2
J gene: TRBJ1-5

CDR3 protein: CATSRDHRDEKLFF
CDR3 DNA: TGTGCCACCAGCAGAGATCACAGGGACGAAAAACTGTTTTTT
D gene: NA
V gene: TRBV15
J gene: TRBJ1-4

CDR3 protein: CATSREQKETQYF
CDR3 DNA: TGTGCCACCAGCAGAGAACAGAAAGAGACCCAGTACTTC
D gene: NA
V gene: TRBV15
J gene: TRBJ2-5

CDR3 protein: CASSLYAQRDTEAFF
CDR3 DNA: TGTGCCAGCAGTTTATATGCACAGAGAGACACTGAAGCTTTCTTT
D gene: NA
V gene: TRBV27
J gene: TRBJ1-1

CDR3 protein: CASSQDKLAGTANEQFF
CDR3 DNA: TGCGCCAGCAGCCAAGATAAACTAGCGGGAACTGCCAATGAGCAGTTCTTC
D gene: TRBD2
V gene: TRBV4-1
J gene: TRBJ2-1

CDR3 protein: CSATSTAAATNEKLFF
CDR3 DNA: TGCAGCGCTACGTCGACAGCTGCTGCAACTAATGAAAAACTGTTTTTT
D gene: NA
V gene: TRBV29-1
J gene: TRBJ1-4

CDR3 protein: CASWADGYTF
CDR3 DNA: TGTGCCAGCTGGGCTGATGGCTACACCTTC
D gene: NA
V gene: TRBV6-6
J gene: TRBJ1-2

CDR3 protein: CASSLGSGAWETQYF
CDR3 DNA: TGCGCCAGCAGCTTGGGATCGGGAGCTTGGGAGACCCAGTACTTC
D gene: NA
V gene: TRBV5-1
J gene: TRBJ2-5

CDR3 protein: CASSLDSNYGYTF
CDR3 DNA: TGTGCCAGCAGCTTAGACAGTAACTATGGCTACACCTTC
D gene: NA
V gene: TRBV11-2
J gene: TRBJ1-2